A selection of T cell receptor beta chains follows, all from one sample in a study of beta chain features in type 1 diabetes. TCRdb's table, derived via immunoSEQ multiplex PCR, lists solely in-frame clones and lacks some. The sample lists hundreds of thousands of clones; about an eighth were seen once. Sequencing was performed on naive CD4+ T cells from blood. These receptors were taken from a woman under 30 in good health. The conserved cysteine and the conserved F or W are not part of the CDR3 here. The D gene is left open where the match is weak. Size is stated for part of the rows, as once, few or many counts, or as a class when the clone is expanded.

>TRBJ2-1|TRBV19|NA|many|11
ASSSDGGNEQF
>TRBJ2-4|TRBV14|NA|NA|17
ASSSTRLRGSLAKNIQY
>TRBJ1-2|TRBV28|NA|NA|10
ASSLPRWGYT
>TRBJ2-1|TRBV30|NA|few|13
AWSPDIPYLYEQF
>TRBJ2-5|TRBV13|TRBD2|NA|13
ASSLAGGWIETQY
>TRBJ1-2|TRBV9|NA|NA|12
ASSAGDGYYGYT
>TRBJ1-5|TRBV30|NA|once|11
AWSVTNGQPQH
>TRBJ1-3|TRBV14|NA|NA|11
ASSARSGNTIY
>TRBJ2-5|TRBV4-3|NA|few|11
ASSQDGGETQY
>TRBJ2-2|TRBV9|NA|few|13
ASSVTGLLTGELF
>TRBJ2-1|TRBV15|TRBD1|NA|13
ATSYVGTAYNEQF
>TRBJ1-1|TRBV2|NA|NA|11
ASTGWSRVEAF
>TRBJ2-3|TRBV4-1|TRBD2|few|14
ASSQVIAGGQDTQY
>TRBJ1-4|TRBV29-1|NA|many|11
SVRHPTNEKLF
>TRBJ1-3|TRBV9|NA|few|13
ASSVDGFSGNTIY
>TRBJ2-5|TRBV14|TRBD2|few|15
ASSPYPGLASLETQY
>TRBJ1-6|TRBV18|NA|few|14
ASSPALGSYNSPLH
>TRBJ2-3|TRBV19|NA|NA|13
ASSIYKEGTDTQY
>TRBJ2-2|TRBV18|NA|NA|10
ASSGGTGELF
>TRBJ1-4|TRBV7-9|NA|NA|13
ASSFRREGNEKLF
>TRBJ1-5|TRBV7-9|NA|NA|10
ASSLGGQPQH
>TRBJ1-1|TRBV9|NA|few|11
ASSPHRGTEAF
>TRBJ2-3|TRBV5-1|TRBD2|NA|16
ASSLSSGRAIYTDTQY
>TRBJ2-5|TRBV5-4|TRBD1|NA|13
ASSSTGTGWETQY
>TRBJ2-5|TRBV7-9|NA|few|13
ASSLGGLALETQY
>TRBJ2-5|TRBV14|NA|few|11
ASSQRQWKTQY
>TRBJ1-1|TRBV29-1|TRBD1|few|11
SVGQLMNTEAF
>TRBJ2-6|TRBV7-3|NA|few|12
ASSLTAGANVLT
>TRBJ2-1|TRBV9|TRBD1|few|16
ASSYRQGTLSGYNEQF
>TRBJ2-3|TRBV4-1|NA|few|16
ASSQAGRGHSPRDTQY
>TRBJ2-2|TRBV16|NA|few|14
ASSKSRSRNTGELF
>TRBJ1-4|TRBV28|NA|few|12
ASSPGTGNEKLF
>TRBJ2-3|TRBV5-1|TRBD2|NA|17
ASSAERTSGRYSTDTQY
>TRBJ2-7|TRBV7-9|NA|few|12
ASSSKGNNYEQY
>TRBJ2-1|TRBV19|TRBD2|few|16
ASSSPGLAGEGYNEQF